This TCR beta chain derives from a study of cytomegalovirus exposure and HLA in healthy donors. The study, taken as a whole, reports: At a 0.05 false discovery rate, a later analysis found 16,951 TCR beta sequences to be associated with HLA alleles. Researchers reported that a few CMV-associated chains were confirmed in vitro as CMV antigen-specific.

Turning to this clone: The antigen is not known.

PCR was performed using 60 Vbeta and 13 Jbeta primers. The data were produced by immunoSEQ multiplex PCR, yet TCRdb's version contains in-frame clones alone and is incomplete. The table has over 150,000 clones, approximately 80% seen once. With 4 bases clipped from V and 5 bases from J, the junction kept 7 bases outside the gene matches. The CDR3 consists of 15 residues. Looked up from germline, CDR1 is PRHDT and CDR2 is FYEKMQ (reference sequence). This chain joins TRBV13 and TRBJ1-2; 10 bases map to TRBD1. Material: PBMCs. The receptor was isolated from a boy younger than 10 in good health and CMV-seronegative. CDR3 region: CASSSSGQGIYGYTF. The CDR3 bases are TGTGCCAGCAGCTCCTCGGGACAGGGGATTTATGGCTACACCTTC.